This TCR beta chain was documented in a study of blood T cell repertoires in COVID-19. Across the study: Sites in the United States, Italy and Spain provided acute and convalescent COVID-19 samples. The analysed material was cDNA or gDNA that came from T cells, B-cell-depleted T cells, or PBMCs.

In the source study's methods: Estimated nucleated cell counts came from reference gene primer amplification. Method: immunoSEQ multiplex PCR; TCRdb's copy keeps in-frame clones and lacks some. The V and J calls and clone size come from that table; D and trimming were worked out from the DNA. The profile covers over 200,000 clones, with about nine tenths appearing a single time and under 0.9% taken by the ten largest. Trimming took off 1 base at V and 3 bases at J, with 12 bases between the two ends. Germline assignment: CDR1 SGHAT and CDR2 FQNNGV. The CDR3 is made up of 15 amino acids. Specimen: peripheral blood. This sequence originates from a man in his forties or fifties with acute or convalescent COVID-19. The rearrangement uses TRBV11-2 and TRBJ1-2; D might be TRBD1 (5 bases). CDR3 region: CASSLVGGPYYGYTF. The CDR3 DNA is TGTGCCAGCAGCTTAGTCGGGGGACCTTACTATGGCTACACCTTC.